This entry describes one TCR beta chain. Its antigen is still unknown. 60 Vbeta and 13 Jbeta primers were used in PCR. Profiling relied on immunoSEQ multiplex PCR, and the TCRdb table lists in-frame clones only, not all of them. The sample gives approximately 88,000 clones, roughly 79% of which show up once; 1.1% to 1.5% is in the top ten. Germline V CDR1 and CDR2: MDHEN, SYDVKM. Trimming left V 4 bases short and J 4 bases short, with 13 bases between. CDR3 size: 14 residues. This specimen comes from a study of cytomegalovirus exposure and HLA in healthy donors. General study results and limits: An analysis done earlier found most TCR beta V segments productive about 87% or about 30% of the time. Association with HLA alleles at 0.05 false discovery rate was found for 16,951 TCR beta sequences in a later analysis.

This TCR came from a male donor in good health and CMV-seronegative. The V call is TRBV28, the J call TRBJ1-2; possible D gene TRBD1, 5 bases. Sequenced material: PBMCs. CDR3 in amino acids: CASSSPQERYGYTF. The CDR3 region has the DNA TGTGCCAGCAGTTCTCCACAGGAGCGCTATGGCTACACCTTC.